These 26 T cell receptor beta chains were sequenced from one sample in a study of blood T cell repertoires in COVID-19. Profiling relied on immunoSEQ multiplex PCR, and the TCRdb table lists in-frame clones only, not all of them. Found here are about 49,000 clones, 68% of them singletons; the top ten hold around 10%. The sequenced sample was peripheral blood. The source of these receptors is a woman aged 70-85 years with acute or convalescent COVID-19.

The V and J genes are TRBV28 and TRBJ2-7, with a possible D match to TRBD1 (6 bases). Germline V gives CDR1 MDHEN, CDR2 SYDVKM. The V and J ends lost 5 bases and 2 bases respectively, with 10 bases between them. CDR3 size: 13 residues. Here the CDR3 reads CASSPGQPYEQYF. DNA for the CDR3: TGTGCCAGCAGTCCGGGACAACCCTACGAGCAGTACTTC.

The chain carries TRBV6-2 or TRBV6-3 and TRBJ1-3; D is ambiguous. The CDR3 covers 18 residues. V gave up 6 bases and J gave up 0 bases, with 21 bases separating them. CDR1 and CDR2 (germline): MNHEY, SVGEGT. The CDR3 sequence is CASSNPQRLTSSGNTIYF. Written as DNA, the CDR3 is TGTGCCAGCAGCAACCCTCAGCGCTTAACAAGCTCTGGAAACACCATATATTTT.

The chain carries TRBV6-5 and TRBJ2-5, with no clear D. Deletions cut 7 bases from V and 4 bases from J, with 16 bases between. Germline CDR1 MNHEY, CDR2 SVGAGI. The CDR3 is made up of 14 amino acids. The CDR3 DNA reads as TGTGCCAGCAAGTCAGCGTACCGCCTAGAGACCCAGTACTTC. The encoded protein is CASKSAYRLETQYF.

The CDR3 reads CASSLVSSGSYEQYF. CDR3 DNA sequence: TGTGCCAGCAGCTTAGTTTCTAGCGGGTCCTACGAGCAGTACTTC. The chain couples TRBV11-2 to TRBJ2-7; 8 nucleotides align to TRBD2. This CDR3 has 15 amino acids. J lost 1 base, V lost 1 base, and 3 bases had no gene match. In germline, CDR1 is SGHAT, CDR2 FQNNGV.

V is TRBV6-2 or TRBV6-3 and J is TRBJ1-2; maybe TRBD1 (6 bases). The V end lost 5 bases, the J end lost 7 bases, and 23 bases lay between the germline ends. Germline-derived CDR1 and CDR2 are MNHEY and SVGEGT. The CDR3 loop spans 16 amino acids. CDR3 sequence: CASSTTSRGYSGGYTF. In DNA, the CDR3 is TGTGCCAGCAGTACAACTTCCAGGGGTTATTCCGGTGGCTACACCTTC.

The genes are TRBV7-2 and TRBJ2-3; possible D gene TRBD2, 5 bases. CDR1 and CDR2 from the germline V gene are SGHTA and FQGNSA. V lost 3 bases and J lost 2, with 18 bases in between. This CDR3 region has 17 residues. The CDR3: CASSFPERFFPTDTQYF. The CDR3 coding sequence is TGTGCCAGCAGCTTTCCGGAGCGGTTCTTCCCCACAGATACGCAGTATTTT.

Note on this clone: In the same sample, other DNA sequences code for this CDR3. The chain's CDR3 is CAGTSGYNEQFF. The DNA for the CDR3 is TGTGCCGGGACTAGCGGATACAATGAGCAGTTCTTC. The V call is TRBV30, the J call TRBJ2-1; 11 nucleotides line up with TRBD2. The CDR3 consists of 12 residues. The germline CDR1 and CDR2 sequences are GTSNPN and SVGIG (reference sequence). J gave up 4 bases and V 8 bases, and 1 base lay outside the gene matches.

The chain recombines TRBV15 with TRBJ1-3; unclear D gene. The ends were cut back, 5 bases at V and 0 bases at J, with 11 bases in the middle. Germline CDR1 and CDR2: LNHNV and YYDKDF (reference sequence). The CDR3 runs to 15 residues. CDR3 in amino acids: CATSAPGISGNTIYF. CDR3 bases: TGTGCCACCAGCGCCCCCGGGATCTCTGGAAACACCATATATTTT.

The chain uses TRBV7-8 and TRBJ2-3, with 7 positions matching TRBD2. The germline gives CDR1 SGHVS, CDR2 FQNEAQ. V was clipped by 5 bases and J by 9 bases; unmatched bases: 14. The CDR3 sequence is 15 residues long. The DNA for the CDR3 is TGTGCCAGCAGCCTGCGATTTGGGGAGGGCCGGACGCAGTATTTT. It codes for CASSLRFGEGRTQYF.

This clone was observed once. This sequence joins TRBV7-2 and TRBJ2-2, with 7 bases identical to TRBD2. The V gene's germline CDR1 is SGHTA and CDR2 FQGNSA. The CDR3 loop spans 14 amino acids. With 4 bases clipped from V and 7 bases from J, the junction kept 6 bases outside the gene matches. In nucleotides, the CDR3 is TGTGCCAGCAGCTCCTTTTGGGGGGGCGGGGAGCTGTTTTTT. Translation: CASSSFWGGGELFF.

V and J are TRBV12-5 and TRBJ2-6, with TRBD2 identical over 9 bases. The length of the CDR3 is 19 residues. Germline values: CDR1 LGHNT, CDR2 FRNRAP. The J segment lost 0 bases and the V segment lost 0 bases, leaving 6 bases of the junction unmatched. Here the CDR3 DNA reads TGTGCTAGTGGTTTGGTACTGCGGGAGGGCCCCTCTGGGGCCAACGTCCTGACTTTC. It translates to CASGLVLREGPSGANVLTF.

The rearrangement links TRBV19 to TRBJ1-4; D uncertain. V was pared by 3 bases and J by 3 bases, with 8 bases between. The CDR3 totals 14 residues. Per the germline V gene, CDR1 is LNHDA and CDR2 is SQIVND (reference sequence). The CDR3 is CASSMGGPNEKLFF. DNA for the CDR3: TGTGCCAGTAGTATGGGAGGACCTAATGAAAAACTGTTTTTT.

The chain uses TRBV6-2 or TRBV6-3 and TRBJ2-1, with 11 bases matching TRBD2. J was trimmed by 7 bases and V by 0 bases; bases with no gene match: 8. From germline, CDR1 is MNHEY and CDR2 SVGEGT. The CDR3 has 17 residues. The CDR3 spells CASSYSILAGGTNEQFF. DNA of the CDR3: TGTGCCAGCAGTTACTCGATTTTAGCGGGAGGGACGAATGAGCAGTTCTTC.

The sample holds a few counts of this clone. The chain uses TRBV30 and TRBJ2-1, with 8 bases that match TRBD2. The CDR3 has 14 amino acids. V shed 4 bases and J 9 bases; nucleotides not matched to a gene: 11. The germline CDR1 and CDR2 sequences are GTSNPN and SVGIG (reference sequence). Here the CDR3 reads CAWTSGLEGSEQFF. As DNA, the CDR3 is TGTGCCTGGACTAGCGGGTTAGAGGGGAGTGAGCAGTTCTTC.

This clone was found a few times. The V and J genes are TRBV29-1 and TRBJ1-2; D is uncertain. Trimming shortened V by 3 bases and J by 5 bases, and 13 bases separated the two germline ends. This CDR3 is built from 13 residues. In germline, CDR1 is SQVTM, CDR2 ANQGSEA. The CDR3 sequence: CSVDLADSYGYTF. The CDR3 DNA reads TGCAGCGTTGATTTGGCAGACTCTTATGGCTACACCTTC. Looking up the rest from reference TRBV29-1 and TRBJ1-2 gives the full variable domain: SAVISQKPSRDICQRGTSLTIQCQVDSQVTMMFWYRQQPGQSLTLIATANQGSEATYESGFVIDKFPISRPNLTFSTLTVSNMSPEDSSIYLCSVDLADSYGYTFGSGTRLTVV.

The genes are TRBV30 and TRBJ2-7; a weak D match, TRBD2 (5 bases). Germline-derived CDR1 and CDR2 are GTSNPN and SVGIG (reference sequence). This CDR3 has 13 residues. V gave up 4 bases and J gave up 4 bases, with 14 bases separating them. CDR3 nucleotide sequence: TGTGCCTGGACTTTCCACAGCGGTTACGAGCAGTACTTC. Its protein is CAWTFHSGYEQYF.

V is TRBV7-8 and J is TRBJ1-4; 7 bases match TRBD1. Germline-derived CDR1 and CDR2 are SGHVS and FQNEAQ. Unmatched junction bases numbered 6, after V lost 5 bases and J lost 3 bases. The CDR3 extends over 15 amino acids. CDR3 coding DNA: TGTGCCAGCAGCCCACAGACAGGGCCTAATGAAAAACTGTTTTTT. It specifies CASSPQTGPNEKLFF.

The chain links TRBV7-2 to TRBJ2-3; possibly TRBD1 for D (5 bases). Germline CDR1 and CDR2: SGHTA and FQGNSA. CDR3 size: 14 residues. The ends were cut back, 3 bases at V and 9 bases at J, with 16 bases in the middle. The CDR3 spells CASSFVAGMSTQYF. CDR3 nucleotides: TGTGCCAGCAGCTTCGTCGCAGGGATGAGCACGCAGTATTTT.

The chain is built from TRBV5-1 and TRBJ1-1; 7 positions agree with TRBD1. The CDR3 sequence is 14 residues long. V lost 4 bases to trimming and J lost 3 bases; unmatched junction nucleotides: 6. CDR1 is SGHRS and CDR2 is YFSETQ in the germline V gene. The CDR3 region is CASSLGGQHTEAFF. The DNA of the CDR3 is TGCGCCAGCAGCCTCGGGGGACAGCACACTGAAGCTTTCTTT.

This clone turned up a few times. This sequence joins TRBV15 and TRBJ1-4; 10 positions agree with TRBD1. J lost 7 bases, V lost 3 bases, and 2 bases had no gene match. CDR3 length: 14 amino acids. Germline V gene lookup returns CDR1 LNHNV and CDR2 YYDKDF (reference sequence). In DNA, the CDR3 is TGTGCCACCAGCAGGGACAGGGGGGCTGAAAAACTGTTTTTT. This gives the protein CATSRDRGAEKLFF.

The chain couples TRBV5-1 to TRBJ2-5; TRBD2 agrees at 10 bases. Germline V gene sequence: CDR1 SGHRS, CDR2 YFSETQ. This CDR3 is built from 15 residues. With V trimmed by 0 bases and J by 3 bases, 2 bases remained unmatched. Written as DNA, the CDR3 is TGCGCCAGCAGCTTGGGAGCGGGGGGGGAAGAGACCCAGTACTTC. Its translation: CASSLGAGGEETQYF.

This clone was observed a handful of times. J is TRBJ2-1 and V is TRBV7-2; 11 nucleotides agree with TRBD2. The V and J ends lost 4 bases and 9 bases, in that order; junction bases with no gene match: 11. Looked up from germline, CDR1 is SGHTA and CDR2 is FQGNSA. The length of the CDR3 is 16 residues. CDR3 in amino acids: CASSSREALAGGEQFF. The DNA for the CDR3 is TGTGCCAGCAGCTCCCGGGAGGCTCTAGCGGGAGGTGAGCAGTTCTTC.

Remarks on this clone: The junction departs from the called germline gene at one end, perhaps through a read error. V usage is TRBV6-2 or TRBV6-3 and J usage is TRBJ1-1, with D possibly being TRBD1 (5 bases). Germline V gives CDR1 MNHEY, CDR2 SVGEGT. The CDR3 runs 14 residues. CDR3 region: CASSHSRGRTEAFF. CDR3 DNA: TGTGCCAGCAGTCACTCGCGGGGGAGAACTGAAGCTTTCTTT.

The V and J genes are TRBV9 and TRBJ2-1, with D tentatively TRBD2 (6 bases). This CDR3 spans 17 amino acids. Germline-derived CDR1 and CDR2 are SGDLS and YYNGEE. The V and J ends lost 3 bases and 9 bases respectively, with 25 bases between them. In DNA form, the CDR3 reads TGTGCCAGCAGCGGTCAGGCCAGCAGCGTATTCGGGGGTGAGCAGTTCTTC. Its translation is CASSGQASSVFGGEQFF.

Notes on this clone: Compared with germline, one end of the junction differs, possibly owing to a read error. CDR3 region: CSARDLAGLVF. In nucleotides, the CDR3 is TGCAGTGCTAGAGATCTAGCGGGGTTGGTCTTC. The chain links TRBV20-1 to TRBJ2-1, with 9 bases fitting TRBD2. This CDR3 contains 11 residues. Germline V CDR1 and CDR2: DFQATT, SNEGSKA (reference sequence).

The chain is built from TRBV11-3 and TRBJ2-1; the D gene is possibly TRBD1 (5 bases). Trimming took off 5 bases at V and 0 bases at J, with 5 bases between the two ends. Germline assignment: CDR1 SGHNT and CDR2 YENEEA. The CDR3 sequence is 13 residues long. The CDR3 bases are TGTGCCAGCAGCCAGGGCTCCTACAATGAGCAGTTCTTC. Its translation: CASSQGSYNEQFF.